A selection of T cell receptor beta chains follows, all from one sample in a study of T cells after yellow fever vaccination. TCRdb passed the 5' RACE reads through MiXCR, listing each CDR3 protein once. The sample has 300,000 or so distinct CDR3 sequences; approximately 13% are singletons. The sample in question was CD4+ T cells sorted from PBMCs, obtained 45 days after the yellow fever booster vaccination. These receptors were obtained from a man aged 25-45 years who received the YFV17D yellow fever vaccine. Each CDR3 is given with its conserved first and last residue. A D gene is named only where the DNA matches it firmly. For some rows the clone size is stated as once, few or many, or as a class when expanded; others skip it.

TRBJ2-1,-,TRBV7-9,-,TGTGCCAGCAGCTCGAGTATCGTACCGAATGAGCAGTTCTTC,CASSSSIVPNEQFF
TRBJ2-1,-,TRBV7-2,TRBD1,TGTGCCAGCAGCCCCTTCGACAGGGGCAATGAGCAGATCTTC,CASSPFDRGNEQIF
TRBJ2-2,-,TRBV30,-,TGTGCCTGGAATCAGGGTCCCCCCGGGGAGCTGTTTTTT,CAWNQGPPGELFF
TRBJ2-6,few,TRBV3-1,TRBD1,TGTGCCAGTTCCCGGGACAGGGGTCTTGCCGGGGCCAACGTCCTGACTTTC,CASSRDRGLAGANVLTF
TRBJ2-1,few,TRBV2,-,TGTGCCAGCAGGAAGGATAGGCGGGACCCTAGGTACAATGAGCAGTTCTTC,CASRKDRRDPRYNEQFF
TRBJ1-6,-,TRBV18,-,TGTGCCAGCTCACCGAAGGGGAAGGATTCACCCCTCCACTTT,CASSPKGKDSPLHF
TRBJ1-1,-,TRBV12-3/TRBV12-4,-,TGTGCCAGCAGCCCCCCCGGCGGACCTGAAGCTTTCTTT,CASSPPGGPEAFF
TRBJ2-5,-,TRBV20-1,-,TGCAGTGCTAGATGGCTTAAGATGATGGAGACCCAGTACTTC,CSARWLKMMETQYF
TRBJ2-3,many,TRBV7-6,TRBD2,TGTGCCAGCAGCCTGCCTACTAGCGGGAGGCTAGATACGCAGTATTTT,CASSLPTSGRLDTQYF
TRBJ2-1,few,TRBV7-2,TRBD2,TGTGCCAGCAGCTCCCGCCAGTCTAGCGGTAACAATGAGCAGTTCTTC,CASSSRQSSGNNEQFF
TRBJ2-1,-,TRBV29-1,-,TGCAGCGTTTTACTCCAAGGCCTTGGTTACAATGAGCAGTTCTTC,CSVLLQGLGYNEQFF
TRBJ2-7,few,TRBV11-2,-,TGTGCCAGCAGCTCAGGGGGACTCGGTACCTACGAGCAGTACTTC,CASSSGGLGTYEQYF
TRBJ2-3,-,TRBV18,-,TGTGCCAGCTCACCACCAATGGTGCCAGATACGCAGTATTTT,CASSPPMVPDTQYF
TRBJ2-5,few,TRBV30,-,TGTGCCTGGCAGGGGAACCAAGAGACCCAGTACTTC,CAWQGNQETQYF
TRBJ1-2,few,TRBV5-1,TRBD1,TGCGCCAGCAGCCTGGGACAGGTTGACGGCTACACCTTC,CASSLGQVDGYTF
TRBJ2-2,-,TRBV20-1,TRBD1,TGCAGTGCTAGAAACACCGACAGGGGGCCTTTCACCGGGGAGCTGTTTTTT,CSARNTDRGPFTGELFF
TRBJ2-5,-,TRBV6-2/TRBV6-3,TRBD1,TGTGCCAGCAGCCAGGGACAGGGAAAGACCCAGTACTTC,CASSQGQGKTQYF
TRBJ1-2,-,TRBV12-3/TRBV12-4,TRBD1,TGTGCCAGCCGTCCTCGGGACAGATATGATGGCTACACCTTC,CASRPRDRYDGYTF
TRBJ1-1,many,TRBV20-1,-,TGCAGTGCTCCTGGACCGCTGAACACTGAAGCTTTCTTT,CSAPGPLNTEAFF
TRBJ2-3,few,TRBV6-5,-,TGTGCCAGCAGTTACGAAGGAGCCACAGATACGCAGTATTTT,CASSYEGATDTQYF
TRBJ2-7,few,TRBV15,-,TGTGCCACCAGCAGAGGCCGGACAGTTTACGAGCAGTACTTC,CATSRGRTVYEQYF
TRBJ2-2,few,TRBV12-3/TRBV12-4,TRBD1,TGTGCCAGCAGACCACAGACAGGGCCCGGGGAGCTGTTTTTT,CASRPQTGPGELFF
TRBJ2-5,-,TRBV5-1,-,TGCGCCAGCAGCTTGAACGTCGGGGAGACCCAGTACTTC,CASSLNVGETQYF
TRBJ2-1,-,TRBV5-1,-,TGCGCCAGCAGCGGCGGGGACAGCTTGGATGAGCAGTTCTTC,CASSGGDSLDEQFF
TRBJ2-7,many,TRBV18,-,TGTGCCAGCTCCTCCCAGCACTACGAGCAGTACTTC,CASSSQHYEQYF
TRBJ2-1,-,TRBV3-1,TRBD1,TGTGCCAGCAGCCCTCGACAGGGGGCTGGCTACAATGAGCAGTTCTTC,CASSPRQGAGYNEQFF
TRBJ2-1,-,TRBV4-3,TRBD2,TGCGCCAGCAGCCAGGCCCGTAGGAGGGGAGGGGATGAGCAGTTCTTC,CASSQARRRGGDEQFF
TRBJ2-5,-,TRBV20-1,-,TGCAGTGCTAGAGATGCGATAGTGGCCCAAGAGACCCAGTACTTC,CSARDAIVAQETQYF
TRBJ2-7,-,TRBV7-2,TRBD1,TGTGCCAGCAGCTTTCCCGGGACAGGGAGGTCGTACGAGCAGTACTTC,CASSFPGTGRSYEQYF
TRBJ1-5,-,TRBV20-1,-,TGCAGTGCTTCCCCTACAGGGAGTCAGCCCCAGCATTTT,CSASPTGSQPQHF
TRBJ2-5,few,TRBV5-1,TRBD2,TGCGCCAGCAGCCCAGCCTTGACTAGCGGGTTAGAGACCCAGTACTTC,CASSPALTSGLETQYF
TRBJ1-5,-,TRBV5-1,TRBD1,TGCGCCAGCAGCTTGGGTGACAGGGGCAATCAGCCCCAGCATTTT,CASSLGDRGNQPQHF
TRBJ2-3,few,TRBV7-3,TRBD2,TGTGCCAGCAGCTCCGGACTAGCGGGAGTCGGAGATACGCAGTATTTT,CASSSGLAGVGDTQYF
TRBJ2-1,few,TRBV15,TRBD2,TGTGCCACCAGCAGGGGACTAGCGGGAGGGTGGAATGAGCAGTTCTTC,CATSRGLAGGWNEQFF
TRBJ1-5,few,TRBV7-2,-,TGTGCCAGCACCCTATCACGCAATCAGCCCCAGCATTTT,CASTLSRNQPQHF
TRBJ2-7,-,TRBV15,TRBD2,TGTGCCACCAGCAGTAAAGCACTAGCGGGAGGATACGAGCAGTACTTC,CATSSKALAGGYEQYF
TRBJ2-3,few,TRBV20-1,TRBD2,TGCAGTGCTAGAGTCAACCCACGTTTGGGCGGGAGAACAGATACGCAGTATTTT,CSARVNPRLGGRTDTQYF